These 26 T cell receptor beta chains share one sample of origin, sequenced in a study of beta chain features in type 1 diabetes. The authors reverse transcribed all of the isolated RNA, so sequencing captured expressed TCRB transcripts. Libraries were prepared by immunoSEQ multiplex PCR; TCRdb keeps only in-frame clonotypes and omits some of them. The sample has about 270,000 clones, 13% to 15% seen once; the top ten hold more than 0.02%. Sequencing used naive CD4+ T cells from blood. Every receptor here comes from a woman between 40 and 50 years old in good health.

This clone has more than one count but fewer than ten. The chain is built from TRBV27 and TRBJ2-2, with D maybe TRBD2 (5 bases). V was cut by 6 bases and J by 9 bases, with 14 bases left in between. Germline values: CDR1 MNHEY, CDR2 SMNVEV (reference sequence). The CDR3 contains 13 residues. DNA of the CDR3: TGTGCCAGCAGCTTACTACCGGGAAGGGAGCTGTTTTTT. Its translation is CASSLLPGRELFF.

This chain uses TRBV5-8 with TRBJ2-2; possible D gene TRBD1, 5 bases. V was shortened by 0 bases and J by 4 bases, with 16 bases between the two germline ends. There are 17 residues in the CDR3. Germline CDR1 is SGHTS and CDR2 is YDEGEE. CDR3 protein: CASSLVVWTLITGELFF. The CDR3 DNA sequence: TGTGCCAGCAGCTTGGTTGTGTGGACACTAATCACCGGGGAGCTGTTTTTT.

This chain uses TRBV7-2 with TRBJ1-6; D possibly corresponds to TRBD1 (6 bases). V lost 5 bases and J lost 7, with 15 bases in between. CDR1 and CDR2 (germline): SGHTA, FQGNSA. The CDR3 runs to 15 residues. The CDR3 sequence: CASSLLQGRNSPLHF. The CDR3 DNA reads as TGTGCCAGCAGCCTTCTCCAGGGGCGGAATTCACCCCTCCACTTT.

This clone showed up just a few times. The chain links TRBV7-9 to TRBJ2-2; TRBD2 matches at 8 bases. Germline loops: CDR1 SEHNR, CDR2 FQNEAQ (reference sequence). V dropped 2 bases and J dropped 6; count of bases not matched to a gene: 2. The CDR3 has 14 residues. CDR3 bases: TGTGCCAGCAGCTTATTGCGGGGGGCCGGGGAGCTGTTTTTT. Translation gives CASSLLRGAGELFF. The variable domain in full, with the rest retrieved from reference TRBV7-9 and TRBJ2-2, is DTGVSQNPRHKITKRGQNVTFRCDPISEHNRLYWYRQTLGQGPEFLTYFQNEAQLEKSRLLSDRFSAERPKGSFSTLEIQRTEQGDSAMYLCASSLLRGAGELFFGEGSRLTVL.

This clone was counted a few times. V is TRBV4-2 and J is TRBJ1-5, with TRBD1 identical over 8 bases. The junction had 1 base not matched to a gene; V was cut back by 4 bases and J by 2 bases. From germline, CDR1 is LGHNA and CDR2 YNFKEQ. This CDR3 is built from 14 residues. DNA for the CDR3: TGTGCCAGCAGCCTGGGACAGGGCAATCAGCCCCAGCATTTT. Its translation is CASSLGQGNQPQHF.

Only a few counts were recorded for this clone. The chain employs TRBV18 and TRBJ1-4; no clear D. CDR3 length: 14 amino acids. Germline V CDR1 and CDR2: KGHSH, LQKENI. V lost 2 bases and J 3 bases, leaving 7 bases between the germline ends. CDR3 in amino acids: CASSPDIANEKLFF. As DNA, the CDR3 is TGTGCCAGCTCACCAGACATCGCTAATGAAAAACTGTTTTTT. The whole variable domain, remainder taken from reference TRBV18 and TRBJ1-4, is NAGVMQNPRHLVRRRGQEARLRCSPMKGHSHVYWYRQLPEEGLKFMVYLQKENIIDESGMPKERFSAEFPKEGPSILRIQQVVRGDSAAYFCASSPDIANEKLFFGSGTQLSVL.

This chain uses TRBV5-1 with TRBJ2-3; weak D call: TRBD1 (5 bases). The CDR3 contains 13 residues. From germline, CDR1 is SGHRS and CDR2 YFSETQ. The V end lost 6 bases, the J end lost 2 bases, and 10 bases lay between the germline ends. As DNA, the CDR3 is TGCGCCAGCACCTCTGGGGCCACAGATACGCAGTATTTT. Translated: CASTSGATDTQYF.

In its sample, this clone was seen a few times. The rearrangement links TRBV19 to TRBJ1-1; D unresolved. The CDR3 loop spans 14 amino acids. V was clipped by 2 bases and J by 6 bases, with 13 bases between them. Germline V gene lookup returns CDR1 LNHDA and CDR2 SQIVND (reference sequence). The CDR3 protein is CASSITPLIAEAFF. CDR3 DNA: TGTGCCAGTAGTATAACACCTTTGATCGCTGAAGCTTTCTTT.

The V gene is TRBV2, the J gene TRBJ1-1; TRBD1 agrees at 7 bases. This CDR3 has 16 amino acids. V was clipped by 7 bases and J by 1 base; unmatched bases: 12. Germline V gives CDR1 SNHLY, CDR2 FYNNEI. The CDR3 spells CASTVGQYDPNTEAFF. For the CDR3, the DNA is TGTGCCAGCACGGTGGGACAGTACGACCCGAACACTGAAGCTTTCTTT. The entire variable domain, with the rest obtained from reference TRBV2 and TRBJ1-1, is as follows: EPEVTQTPSHQVTQMGQEVILRCVPISNHLYFYWYRQILGQKVEFLVSFYNNEISEKSEIFDDQFSVERPDGSNFTLKIRSTKLEDSAMYFCASTVGQYDPNTEAFFGQGTRLTVV.

This clone was seen a few times. J is TRBJ2-3 and V is TRBV5-6; D perhaps matches TRBD1 (6 bases). CDR1 is SGHDT, CDR2 YYEEEE, per germline. V was clipped by 0 bases and J by 3 bases, with 11 bases between them. The length of the CDR3 is 15 residues. Here the CDR3 reads CASSLEAGVTDTQYF. The CDR3, as DNA: TGTGCCAGCAGCTTGGAGGCAGGGGTGACAGATACGCAGTATTTT.

This clone was recorded a few times. The J gene is TRBJ1-2, the V gene TRBV5-1, with 7 bases fitting TRBD1. The trim removed 4 bases at V and 5 bases at J, leaving 8 bases unmatched. The CDR3 sequence is 14 residues long. Germline CDR1 reads SGHRS; CDR2 reads YFSETQ. The CDR3 DNA reads as TGCGCCAGCAGCCCCTCACAGGGGAGGTATGGCTACACCTTC. This sequence encodes CASSPSQGRYGYTF.

This clone was counted only a few times. The genes are TRBV29-1 and TRBJ2-7, with D unclear. The CDR3 length is 12 residues. The germline V and J ends were trimmed by 4 bases and 6 bases, with 13 bases remaining between them. The germline gives CDR1 SQVTM, CDR2 ANQGSEA. CDR3 sequence reads: CSVGLFFGEQYF. Here the CDR3 DNA reads TGCAGCGTTGGGCTCTTCTTTGGCGAGCAGTACTTC.

This clone was seen more than once but under ten times. The chain links TRBV5-4 to TRBJ2-5; D might be TRBD1 (5 bases). Per the germline V gene, CDR1 is SGHNT and CDR2 is YYREEE (reference sequence). The CDR3 totals 15 residues. The ends were cut back, 0 bases at V and 3 bases at J, with 12 bases in the middle. The CDR3, as DNA: TGTGCCAGCAGCTTGGGTGGCAGGGCCAAAGAGACCCAGTACTTC. Residues: CASSLGGRAKETQYF.

This clone was seen only a few times. The rearrangement joins TRBV6-5 to TRBJ2-7; D possibly corresponds to TRBD1 (5 bases). CDR1 is MNHEY, CDR2 SVGAGI, per germline. The CDR3 runs to 12 residues. Trimming left V 5 bases short and J 5 bases short, with 10 bases between. The CDR3 DNA sequence: TGTGCCAGCAGTCGTGACAGCCACGAGCAGTACTTC. Translated: CASSRDSHEQYF.

The chain couples TRBV5-1 to TRBJ1-6; D remains ambiguous. The CDR3 extends over 15 amino acids. V was cut by 9 bases and J by 7 bases, with 20 bases left in between. Germline CDR1 SGHRS, CDR2 YFSETQ. CDR3 coding DNA: TGCGCCACCCGGCTCGACTCCCGTTGGAATTCACCCCTCCACTTT. It encodes CATRLDSRWNSPLHF.

The V and J genes are TRBV4-2 and TRBJ2-1, with 7 bases that match TRBD2. CDR1 is LGHNA, CDR2 YNFKEQ, per germline. The J segment lost 0 bases and the V segment lost 4 bases, leaving 9 bases of the junction unmatched. The CDR3 loop spans 17 amino acids. The CDR3 is CASSLYTAGNSYNEQFF. The CDR3 region has the DNA TGTGCCAGCAGCCTCTACACAGCGGGAAACTCCTACAATGAGCAGTTCTTC.

This clone appeared a few times. The gene calls are TRBV18 and TRBJ1-5; D gene uncertain. Trimming shortened V by 5 bases and J by 5 bases, and 10 bases separated the two germline ends. This CDR3 is built from 13 residues. Germline loops: CDR1 KGHSH, CDR2 LQKENI. This CDR3 is CASSNFQDQPQHF. The CDR3 bases are TGTGCCAGCTCAAACTTCCAAGATCAGCCCCAGCATTTT.

This clone was detected a few times. The V and J genes are TRBV19 and TRBJ1-5; TRBD1 aligns across 8 bases. The V gene's germline CDR1 is LNHDA and CDR2 SQIVND (reference sequence). The V segment lost 4 bases and the J segment 6 bases; nucleotides outside the gene matches: 5. The CDR3 loop spans 14 amino acids. CDR3 nucleotides: TGTGCCAGTAGTAAGTCAGGGGGCAGTCAGCCCCAGCATTTT. Amino acid sequence: CASSKSGGSQPQHF.

This clone has more than one count but fewer than ten. The chain carries TRBV18 and TRBJ2-5; D unresolved. Judging by the DNA end, TRBJ2-7 fits better; the J call may be wrong. The CDR3 length is 12 residues. Germline V lookup: CDR1 KGHSH, CDR2 LQKENI. CDR3 protein: CASSEVMYEQYF. The CDR3 nucleotides are TGTGCCAGCTCAGAAGTTATGTACGAGCAGTACTTC.

V is TRBV6-5 and J is TRBJ1-2; 7 bases align to TRBD1. Looked up from germline, CDR1 is MNHEY and CDR2 is SVGAGI. V trimming: 2 bases; J trimming: 8 bases; junction bases outside the gene matches: 8. The CDR3 spans 14 residues. CDR3: CASSYTGTAEGYTF. In nucleotides, the CDR3 is TGTGCCAGCAGTTACACCGGGACAGCGGAGGGCTACACCTTC.

This clone was counted a few times. CDR3 DNA: TGTGCCAGCAGCTTAGTCCCTAGCACCGGGGAGCTGTTTTTT. This encodes CASSLVPSTGELFF. The chain links TRBV7-9 to TRBJ2-2, with D unclear. This CDR3 is built from 14 residues. In germline, CDR1 is SEHNR, CDR2 FQNEAQ (reference sequence). The ends were cut back, 1 base at V and 4 bases at J, with 7 bases in the middle.

The V call is TRBV2, the J call TRBJ2-7; 7 bases are shared with TRBD1. The germline CDR1 and CDR2 sequences are SNHLY and FYNNEI. The CDR3 has 15 amino acids. With V trimmed by 6 bases and J by 2 bases, 10 bases remained unmatched. The CDR3, as DNA: TGTGCCAGCAGAGACAACCGGGACAGAACCTACGAGCAGTACTTC. It is translated as CASRDNRDRTYEQYF.

This clone was counted between two and nine times. This sequence joins TRBV18 and TRBJ2-5; 9 bases agree with TRBD1. The CDR3 runs to 16 residues. Germline V lookup: CDR1 KGHSH, CDR2 LQKENI. J was trimmed by 5 bases and V by 6 bases; bases with no gene match: 13. Written as DNA, the CDR3 is TGTGCCAGCTCGCCAAGTAACAGGGGGCGCCCCGAGACCCAGTACTTC. This sequence encodes CASSPSNRGRPETQYF.

In its sample, this clone was seen a few times. The J gene is TRBJ2-2, the V gene TRBV5-6; 7 positions match TRBD2. Looked up from germline, CDR1 is SGHDT and CDR2 is YYEEEE. The CDR3 contains 15 residues. V shed 1 base, J shed 1 base, and the junction held 1 base outside the gene matches. CDR3 loop: CASSLPSGNTGELFF. CDR3 coding DNA: TGTGCCAGCAGCTTGCCTAGCGGGAACACCGGGGAGCTGTTTTTT.

This clone was seen just once. This rearrangement joins TRBV19 to TRBJ1-1, with unresolved D. Trimming removed 0 bases at V and 5 bases at J, with 19 bases between. The CDR3 sequence is 17 residues long. CDR1 and CDR2 from the germline V gene are LNHDA and SQIVND (reference sequence). CDR3 coding DNA: TGTGCCAGTAGTATAGATCGGTCGCCTAGAGTTAAAACTGAAGCTTTCTTT. It encodes CASSIDRSPRVKTEAFF.

This clone turned up a few times. This chain's CDR3 is CASSTGLQPQHF. In DNA form, the CDR3 reads TGTGCCAGCAGCACGGGACTTCAGCCCCAGCATTTT. The V call is TRBV6-5, the J call TRBJ1-5; D perhaps matches TRBD1 (5 bases). Trimming removed 6 bases from V and 6 bases from J, with 9 bases in between. CDR3 length: 12 residues. In germline, CDR1 is MNHEY, CDR2 SVGAGI.